Presented here are 14 T cell receptor beta chains from one specimen sequenced in a study of cytomegalovirus exposure and HLA in healthy donors. The study ran its PCR with 60 Vbeta and 13 Jbeta primers. Libraries were prepared by immunoSEQ multiplex PCR; TCRdb keeps only in-frame clonotypes and omits some of them. The table lists some 89,000 clones, around 84% of them singletons. Sequencing was performed on PBMCs. The receptors derive from a woman in her 40s in good health and CMV-seropositive.

The gene calls are TRBV19 and TRBJ1-5, with a tentative D call TRBD1 (5 bases). The CDR3 extends over 15 amino acids. CDR1 and CDR2 from the germline V gene are LNHDA and SQIVND (reference sequence). V was trimmed by 0 bases and J by 6 bases, leaving 12 bases between them. The CDR3 protein is CASSIDQEGFQPQHF. The CDR3 DNA reads as TGTGCCAGTAGTATAGATCAGGAGGGGTTTCAGCCCCAGCATTTT.

The chain employs TRBV28 and TRBJ2-4; D gene uncertain. There are 13 residues in the CDR3. The germline V and J ends were trimmed by 6 bases and 7 bases, with 13 bases remaining between them. Germline V gives CDR1 MDHEN, CDR2 SYDVKM. The CDR3 DNA sequence: TGTGCCAGCAGCCGAGGCCTAAGTAACATTCAGTACTTC. Amino acids: CASSRGLSNIQYF.

The chain uses TRBV30 and TRBJ2-7, with 9 positions matching TRBD1. After removal of 0 bases from V and 5 bases from J, the junction contained 2 bases not matched to a gene. This CDR3 has 13 residues. Germline V lookup: CDR1 GTSNPN, CDR2 SVGIG (reference sequence). The chain's CDR3 is CAWSVQGAHEQYF. The DNA of the CDR3 is TGTGCCTGGAGTGTACAGGGGGCTCACGAGCAGTACTTC. Combining the CDR3 with reference TRBV30 and TRBJ2-7 gives the whole variable domain SQTIHQWPATLVQPVGSPLSLECTVEGTSNPNLYWYRQAAGRGLQLLFYSVGIGQISSEVPQNLSASRPQDRQFILSSKKLLLSDSGFYLCAWSVQGAHEQYFGPGTRLTVT.

The J gene is TRBJ2-5, the V gene TRBV5-1; 7 bases map to TRBD1. Germline CDR1 SGHRS, CDR2 YFSETQ. CDR3 length: 16 amino acids. The junction had 7 bases not matched to a gene; V was cut back by 0 bases and J by 2 bases. The CDR3 region is CASSLAPGQRQETQYF. The DNA of the CDR3 is TGCGCCAGCAGCTTGGCTCCGGGACAGAGACAAGAGACCCAGTACTTC. Combining the CDR3 with reference TRBV5-1 and TRBJ2-5 gives the whole variable domain KAGVTQTPRYLIKTRGQQVTLSCSPISGHRSVSWYQQTPGQGLQFLFEYFSETQRNKGNFPGRFSGRQFSNSRSEMNVSTLELGDSALYLCASSLAPGQRQETQYFGPGTRLLVL.

This sequence joins TRBV10-2 and TRBJ2-1; TRBD2 matches 7 bases. CDR3 length: 14 residues. Germline V gene lookup returns CDR1 WSHSY and CDR2 SAAADI. V shed 4 bases and J 9 bases; nucleotides not matched to a gene: 9. This chain's CDR3 is CASSVTGWGGEQFF. The CDR3 coding sequence is TGCGCCAGCAGTGTTACGGGATGGGGGGGTGAGCAGTTCTTC.

The chain recombines TRBV5-1 with TRBJ1-2; 10 bases are a match to TRBD1. The ends lost 3 bases at V and 6 bases at J; junction bases unmatched: 8. Germline assignment: CDR1 SGHRS and CDR2 YFSETQ. The CDR3 length is 15 residues. This chain's CDR3 is CASSWGPGTGDGYTF. The CDR3, as DNA: TGCGCCAGCAGCTGGGGGCCCGGGACAGGGGATGGCTACACCTTC.

The chain joins TRBV6-1 to TRBJ1-3, with D perhaps TRBD1 (6 bases). The CDR3 spans 16 residues. Trimming took off 1 base at V and 0 bases at J, with 10 bases between the two ends. CDR1 MNHNS and CDR2 SASEGT come from the germline V gene. The CDR3 here is CASSEGGGSSGNTIYF. CDR3 DNA: TGTGCCAGCAGTGAAGGAGGGGGTTCCTCTGGAAACACCATATATTTT.

This chain connects TRBV18 to TRBJ2-5, with 11 bases aligning to TRBD2. V trimming: 5 bases; J trimming: 2 bases; junction bases outside the gene matches: 13. There are 18 residues in the CDR3. The germline CDR1 and CDR2 sequences are KGHSH and LQKENI. CDR3 nucleotide sequence: TGTGCCAGCTCATCGCCTAGCGGGAGGCACGGCATTCAAGAGACCCAGTACTTC. This translates into CASSSPSGRHGIQETQYF. Drawing the rest from reference TRBV18 and TRBJ2-5, the complete variable domain is NAGVMQNPRHLVRRRGQEARLRCSPMKGHSHVYWYRQLPEEGLKFMVYLQKENIIDESGMPKERFSAEFPKEGPSILRIQQVVRGDSAAYFCASSSPSGRHGIQETQYFGPGTRLLVL.

J is TRBJ1-1 and V is TRBV5-1; D remains ambiguous. V was shortened by 1 base and J by 0 bases, with 7 bases between the two germline ends. CDR3 length: 14 residues. Germline lookup yields CDR1 SGHRS and CDR2 YFSETQ. CDR3 protein: CASSLSEVNTEAFF. The CDR3 DNA reads TGCGCCAGCAGCTTGAGCGAGGTGAACACTGAAGCTTTCTTT.

In DNA, the CDR3 is TGCGCCAGCCGGGGGGGGGACACTGAAGCTTTCTTT. Its translation is CASRGGDTEAFF. The gene calls are TRBV10-2 and TRBJ1-1; TRBD1 might be the D (5 bases). This CDR3 contains 12 residues. The V end was cut by 8 bases, the J end by 3 bases, with 10 bases between. Germline V gene lookup returns CDR1 WSHSY and CDR2 SAAADI.

CDR3 DNA sequence: TGCAGCGTTCTCCGGGACAGGGGGATAGATACGCAGTATTTT. Translation: CSVLRDRGIDTQYF. The chain links TRBV29-1 to TRBJ2-3; 11 bases align to TRBD1. This CDR3 is built from 14 residues. Germline loops: CDR1 SQVTM, CDR2 ANQGSEA. Trimming at V came to 5 bases and at J to 5 bases, leaving 6 bases not matched to a gene.

The chain has TRBV10-3 and TRBJ2-3; tentative D call: TRBD2 (6 bases). Trimming stripped 2 bases from V and 0 bases from J, with 12 bases between. The CDR3 has 16 residues. Germline V lookup: CDR1 ENHRY, CDR2 SYGVKD. CDR3 bases: TGTGCCATCAGTGAGCCCCGGAGCGGGAGCACAGATACGCAGTATTTT. It yields the protein CAISEPRSGSTDTQYF.

In DNA form, the CDR3 reads TGTGCCAGCAGCTTAATAGGCGGAGGCTACACCTTC. Its translation is CASSLIGGGYTF. The chain joins TRBV7-6 to TRBJ1-2; no clear D gene. The V end was cut by 2 bases, the J end by 8 bases, with 9 bases between. This CDR3 region has 12 residues. Germline V gene data show CDR1 as SGHVS and CDR2 as FNYEAQ.

This chain uses TRBV29-1 with TRBJ2-5; perhaps TRBD1 as D (6 bases). Trimming shortened V by 5 bases and J by 5 bases, and 15 bases separated the two germline ends. The CDR3 is made up of 13 amino acids. Germline CDR1 and CDR2: SQVTM and ANQGSEA. The CDR3 DNA reads as TGCAGCGTTTCCAGGGGCCCCGGGGAGACCCAGTACTTC. Its protein is CSVSRGPGETQYF. The entire variable domain, with the rest obtained from reference TRBV29-1 and TRBJ2-5, is as follows: SAVISQKPSRDICQRGTSLTIQCQVDSQVTMMFWYRQQPGQSLTLIATANQGSEATYESGFVIDKFPISRPNLTFSTLTVSNMSPEDSSIYLCSVSRGPGETQYFGPGTRLLVL.